The 10 T cell receptor beta chains reported below all come from one sample, sequenced in a study of T-cell reconstitution after alpha-beta-depleted transplantation in children. Unique molecular identifiers featured in how the TCRbeta library was prepared. Via MiXCR, TCRdb re-called the PCR reads, giving one row per CDR3 protein. The sample shows a few hundred thousand distinct CDR3 sequences, around 16% of them seen only once. Sample: PBMCs, mostly from graft donor cells, taken 360 days after TCRalphabeta/CD19-depleted stem cell transplant. The receptors originated from a boy in the first two years of life who had a stem cell transplant for Wiskott-Aldrich syndrome, so the T cells may come from the graft donor.

This sequence joins TRBV27 and TRBJ2-1, with TRBD2 matching 9 bases. The CDR3 is 14 residues long. The germline gives CDR1 MNHEY, CDR2 SMNVEV (reference sequence). Losses at the gene ends were 10 bases for V and 4 bases for J; bases not matched to a gene: 8. CDR3 in amino acids: CATLAGGSYNEQFF. CDR3 nucleotide sequence: TGTGCCACCCTTGCGGGAGGGTCTTACAATGAGCAGTTCTTC.

This clonotype occurred a few times. This chain uses TRBV5-1 with TRBJ2-4, with D uncertain. The germline V gene has CDR1 SGHRS and CDR2 YFSETQ. V was cut by 0 bases and J by 0 bases, with 7 bases left in between. The CDR3 is 15 amino acids. For the CDR3, the DNA is TGCGCCAGCAGCTTGGGGGATCCAGCCAAAAACATTCAGTACTTC. Amino acids: CASSLGDPAKNIQYF. Based on the CDR3 plus reference TRBV5-1 and TRBJ2-4, the full variable domain is KAGVTQTPRYLIKTRGQQVTLSCSPISGHRSVSWYQQTPGQGLQFLFEYFSETQRNKGNFPGRFSGRQFSNSRSEMNVSTLELGDSALYLCASSLGDPAKNIQYFGAGTRLSVL.

This sequence joins TRBV5-1 and TRBJ2-5; D unresolved. Trimming stripped 2 bases from V and 4 bases from J, with 12 bases between. Germline lookup yields CDR1 SGHRS and CDR2 YFSETQ. The CDR3 contains 14 residues. The CDR3 loop reads CASSFKAGRETQYF. CDR3 coding DNA: TGCGCCAGCAGCTTCAAGGCAGGACGAGAGACCCAGTACTTC.

This clonotype was observed a handful of times. The chain combines TRBV25-1 with TRBJ2-7; D may be TRBD1 or TRBD2 (5 bases each). CDR1 is MGHDK, CDR2 SYGVNS, per germline. The CDR3 is 17 residues long. Deletions cut 3 bases from V and 6 bases from J, with 24 bases between. DNA of the CDR3: TGTGCCAGCAGTGATGCGGGTTGGAAAATGGGGCGTGGCGAGCAGTACTTC. Protein: CASSDAGWKMGRGEQYF.

This clonotype was seen at least ten times. This chain connects TRBV4-1 to TRBJ2-2; TRBD2 might be the D (6 bases). The V end lost 1 base, the J end lost 4 bases, and 7 bases lay between the germline ends. The CDR3 is 14 amino acids. Germline V CDR1 and CDR2: MGHRA, YSYEKL. The CDR3 region has the DNA TGCGCCAGCAGCCAAGTCGGGGGCACCGGGGAGCTGTTTTTT. This translates into CASSQVGGTGELFF.

The count of this clonotype is one. The CDR3 here is CASSLGLLGSQPQHF. The CDR3 DNA is TGTGCCAGCAGCTTGGGTCTCCTGGGAAGCCAGCCCCAGCATTTT. The genes are TRBV5-5 and TRBJ1-5; no firm D call. The V end was cut by 0 bases, the J end by 7 bases, with 14 bases between. The CDR3 length is 15 residues. The germline V gene has CDR1 SGHKS and CDR2 YYEKEE (reference sequence).

The chain combines TRBV15 with TRBJ1-5, with D maybe TRBD1 (5 bases). The germline V gene encodes CDR1 LNHNV and CDR2 YYDKDF (reference sequence). V was shortened by 3 bases and J by 6 bases, with 18 bases between the two germline ends. This CDR3 contains 16 residues. The CDR3 DNA reads as TGTGCCACCAGCAGCACCCGGGGGGAAGCCCCTCAGCCCCAGCATTTT. Translation gives CATSSTRGEAPQPQHF.

This clonotype was seen a handful of times. The rearrangement links TRBV6-1 to TRBJ1-2; D perhaps matches TRBD1 (6 bases). The V gene's germline CDR1 is MNHNS and CDR2 SASEGT. This CDR3 has 14 amino acids. V lost 6 bases and J lost 5, with 16 bases in between. Here the CDR3 DNA reads TGTGCCAGCAGAACCTCGGGGGCTGGGTATGGCTACACCTTC. Translating gives CASRTSGAGYGYTF.

This rearrangement joins TRBV12-3 or TRBV12-4 to TRBJ2-1; 8 bases match TRBD1. There are 14 residues in the CDR3. V lost 6 bases to trimming and J lost 7 bases; unmatched junction nucleotides: 8. The CDR3 bases are TGTGCCAGCAGCCTGGACAGGGCGGGGAATGAGCAGTTCTTC. This sequence encodes CASSLDRAGNEQFF.

This clonotype was seen only a few times. This chain links TRBV6-5 with TRBJ1-2, with 7 nucleotides matching TRBD1. The V gene end was trimmed by 6 bases and the J gene end by 2 bases; junction bases not matched to a gene: 6. The CDR3 is 14 residues long. Germline V gives CDR1 MNHEY, CDR2 SVGAGI. The CDR3 sequence: CASSYRGRNYGYTF. CDR3 coding DNA: TGTGCCAGCAGCTACAGGGGTAGGAACTATGGCTACACCTTC.